The next 10 T cell receptor beta chains were all read from a single sample in a study of early T cells in non-severe SARS-CoV-2 infection. MiXCR, run by TCRdb on the 5' RACE reads, gives a single entry per CDR3 protein. The sample carries about 77,000 distinct CDR3 sequences, about a sixth recorded once. Specimen: whole blood. The receptors derive from an adult who was a healthcare worker with PCR-confirmed SARS-CoV-2 infection or an uninfected control (not recorded which).

This clonotype has ten or more counts. The chain couples TRBV6-1 to TRBJ1-5, with D hard to call. Germline CDR1 MNHNS, CDR2 SASEGT. The CDR3 consists of 15 residues. Trimming pared 4 bases from V and 3 bases from J, leaving 13 bases between. CDR3 amino acids: CASSVVDGPNQPQHF. The CDR3, as DNA: TGTGCCAGCAGTGTAGTTGACGGTCCCAATCAGCCCCAGCATTTT.

The rearrangement joins TRBV11-2 to TRBJ2-1, with TRBD2 matching 14 bases. The V gene's germline CDR1 is SGHAT and CDR2 FQNNGV. The length of the CDR3 is 16 residues. The V segment lost 1 base and the J segment 9 bases; nucleotides outside the gene matches: 5. CDR3 coding DNA: TGTGCCAGCAGCTTAGTGGGACTAGCGGGGGTAGGTGAGCAGTTCTTC. It specifies CASSLVGLAGVGEQFF.

Only a few counts were recorded for this clonotype. The chain recombines TRBV2 with TRBJ1-5; D not certain. CDR1 is SNHLY and CDR2 is FYNNEI in the germline V gene. This CDR3 has 16 amino acids. V lost 2 bases to trimming and J lost 2 bases, with 13 bases between them. CDR3 coding DNA: TGTGCCAGCAGTGAATTCCGGGAGCGGGGCAATCAGCCCCAGCATTTT. Translation gives CASSEFRERGNQPQHF.

This clonotype has a count of ten or more. The rearrangement uses TRBV27 and TRBJ1-5; 7 nucleotides line up with TRBD1. CDR1 and CDR2 from the germline V gene are MNHEY and SMNVEV (reference sequence). There are 15 residues in the CDR3. After removal of 5 bases from V and 3 bases from J, the junction contained 7 bases not matched to a gene. CDR3 sequence (DNA): TGTGCCAGCAGTCCCTGGGACAGTCTCAATCAGCCCCAGCATTTT. It specifies CASSPWDSLNQPQHF.

The chain combines TRBV14 with TRBJ2-3; TRBD2 aligns across 9 bases. CDR1 and CDR2 (germline): SGHDN, FVKESK. V was pared by 7 bases and J by 1 base, with 9 bases of the junction left unmatched. The length of the CDR3 is 16 residues. In DNA, the CDR3 is TGTGCCAGCACCGAAGTGGCTAGCGGGGGCACAGATACGCAGTATTTT. Its protein product is CASTEVASGGTDTQYF.

This clonotype was found once. The V call is TRBV7-3, the J call TRBJ2-2; D might be TRBD1 (6 bases). V shed 3 bases and J shed 6 bases, with 8 bases lying between them. This CDR3 has 13 residues. The germline CDR1 and CDR2 sequences are SGHTA and FQGTGA. CDR3: CASSFYRAGELFF. The CDR3, as DNA: TGTGCCAGCAGCTTTTACAGGGCCGGGGAGCTGTTTTTT.

The J gene is TRBJ1-5, the V gene TRBV18; D not resolved. The CDR3 contains 13 residues. In germline, CDR1 is KGHSH, CDR2 LQKENI. Trimming took off 4 bases at V and 6 bases at J, with 10 bases between the two ends. For the CDR3, the DNA is TGTGCCAGCTCACGGGAAGCGTTTCAGCCCCAGCATTTT. This gives the protein CASSREAFQPQHF.

J is TRBJ2-5 and V is TRBV11-2; no firm D call. V was trimmed by 3 bases and J by 4 bases, leaving 12 bases between them. CDR1 SGHAT and CDR2 FQNNGV come from the germline V gene. This CDR3 comprises 14 residues. CDR3 sequence (DNA): TGTGCCAGCAGCTTGAGCAGGCCGGGAGAGACCCAGTACTTC. It specifies CASSLSRPGETQYF. Together with reference TRBV11-2 and TRBJ2-5, the CDR3 gives the full variable domain: EAGVAQSPRYKIIEKRQSVAFWCNPISGHATLYWYQQILGQGPKLLIQFQNNGVVDDSQLPKDRFSAERLKGVDSTLKIQPAKLEDSAVYLCASSLSRPGETQYFGPGTRLLVL.

This clonotype occurred a few times. Written as DNA, the CDR3 is TGTGCCAGCAGCTCAATCACAGTGGGGATACAAGAGACCCAGTACTTC. This encodes CASSSITVGIQETQYF. This rearrangement joins TRBV7-9 to TRBJ2-5; D gene uncertain. This CDR3 has 16 residues. Trimming pared 4 bases from V and 2 bases from J, leaving 17 bases between. The germline V gene has CDR1 SEHNR and CDR2 FQNEAQ (reference sequence).

The rearrangement joins TRBV7-6 to TRBJ2-1; TRBD1 might be the D (5 bases). CDR1 and CDR2 from the germline V gene are SGHVS and FNYEAQ. The CDR3 runs 16 residues. Deletions cut 7 bases from V and 0 bases from J, with 16 bases between. The CDR3 loop reads CASKNGGASSYNEQFF. Here the CDR3 DNA reads TGTGCCAGCAAAAATGGTGGGGCTAGCTCCTACAATGAGCAGTTCTTC.